This record looks at one T cell receptor beta chain sequence and its context. The antigen remains unidentified. V was pared by 4 bases and J by 2 bases, with 9 bases between. There are 14 residues in the CDR3. The germline CDR1 and CDR2 sequences are MNHEY and SMNVEV (reference sequence). These data are taken from a study of siplizumab effects on memory and regulatory T cells. Study observations and caveats: Proliferating CD4+ or CD8+ clones, roughly 75-95% of them, lacked an assignable naive or memory phenotype. Memory T cells appeared less diverse than naive cells, which seemed to contribute substantially to alloresponse.

Profiled with immunoSEQ multiplex PCR; TCRdb holds only in-frame clones, not every one. The sample lists about 100,000 clones; about 94% were seen once. The sample taken for sequencing was non-Treg CD4+ T cells sorted from blood. This receptor was obtained from a human donor in good health. The J gene is TRBJ1-5, the V gene TRBV27, with D perhaps matching TRBD1 (6 bases). The CDR3 DNA reads TGTGCCAGCAGTTCACAGGGAGGCAATCAGCCCCAGCATTTT. Protein: CASSSQGGNQPQHF.